This T cell receptor (beta chain) is from a study of shared clonotypes between healthy human individuals. Study background: Each donor contributed plates that comprised three CD4 naive, three CD4 memory, two CD8 naive and one CD8 memory.

A note on this clone: Its matching antigen is unknown.

The CDR3 consists of 16 residues. The germline V gene has CDR1 MNHNY and CDR2 SVGAGI (reference sequence). The V segment lost 5 bases and the J segment 2 bases; nucleotides outside the gene matches: 7. Sequenced by immunoSEQ multiplex PCR; TCRdb stores in-frame clones only, minus some. The sample contains 300,000 to 400,000 clones, under 80% of which appear only once. Study-wide results and limits: Clonotypes not shared had lower generation probabilities than those common to all four donors.

Sequencing used memory CD4+ T cells sorted from blood. Subset meaning: CD45RA-negative fraction. V usage is TRBV6-6 and J usage is TRBJ1-3; 9 bases align to TRBD1. The TCR originated in a man aged 25 to 45 in good health. Here the CDR3 DNA reads TGTGCCAGCAGTGGGGACAGGGTGGAAACTGGAAACACCATATATTTT. This sequence encodes CASSGDRVETGNTIYF.